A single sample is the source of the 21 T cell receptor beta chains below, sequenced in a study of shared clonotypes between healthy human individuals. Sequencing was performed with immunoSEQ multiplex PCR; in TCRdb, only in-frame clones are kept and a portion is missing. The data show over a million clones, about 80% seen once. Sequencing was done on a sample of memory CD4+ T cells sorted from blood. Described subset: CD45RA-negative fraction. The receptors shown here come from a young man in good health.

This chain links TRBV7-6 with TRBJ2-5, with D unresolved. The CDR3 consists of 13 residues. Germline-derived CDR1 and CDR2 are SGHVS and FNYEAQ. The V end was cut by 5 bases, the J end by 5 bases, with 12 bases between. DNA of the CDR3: TGTGCCAGCAGCAGCAGTGGGCTGGAGACCCAGTACTTC. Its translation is CASSSSGLETQYF. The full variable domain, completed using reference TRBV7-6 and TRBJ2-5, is GAGVSQSPRYKVTKRGQDVALRCDPISGHVSLYWYRQALGQGPEFLTYFNYEAQQDKSGLPNDRFSAERPEGSISTLTIQRTEQRDSAMYRCASSSSGLETQYFGPGTRLLVL.

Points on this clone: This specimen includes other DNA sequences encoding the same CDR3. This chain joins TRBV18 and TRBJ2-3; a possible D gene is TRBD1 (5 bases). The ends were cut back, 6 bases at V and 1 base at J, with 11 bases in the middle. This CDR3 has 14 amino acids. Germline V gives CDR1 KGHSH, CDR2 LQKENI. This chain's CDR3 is CASSPQGGTDTQYF. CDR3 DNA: TGTGCCAGCTCTCCTCAGGGTGGCACAGATACGCAGTATTTT.

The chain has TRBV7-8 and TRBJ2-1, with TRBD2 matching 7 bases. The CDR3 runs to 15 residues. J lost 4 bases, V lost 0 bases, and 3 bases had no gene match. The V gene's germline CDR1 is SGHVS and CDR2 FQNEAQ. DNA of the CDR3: TGTGCCAGCAGCTTAGCGGGGGGGACGTACAATGAGCAGTTCTTC. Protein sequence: CASSLAGGTYNEQFF.

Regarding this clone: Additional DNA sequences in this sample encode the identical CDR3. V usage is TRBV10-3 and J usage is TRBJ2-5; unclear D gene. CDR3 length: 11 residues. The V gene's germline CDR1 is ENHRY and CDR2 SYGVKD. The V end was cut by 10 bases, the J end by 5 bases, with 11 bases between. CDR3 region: CATLLGETQYF. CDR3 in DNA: TGTGCCACCCTACTTGGGGAGACCCAGTACTTC.

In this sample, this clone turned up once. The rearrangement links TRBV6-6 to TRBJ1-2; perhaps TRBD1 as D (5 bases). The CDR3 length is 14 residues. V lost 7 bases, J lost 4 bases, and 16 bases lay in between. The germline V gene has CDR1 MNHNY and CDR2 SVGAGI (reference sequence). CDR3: CASTIRPGIYGYTF. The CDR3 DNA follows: TGTGCCAGCACGATCCGTCCAGGGATCTATGGCTACACCTTC.

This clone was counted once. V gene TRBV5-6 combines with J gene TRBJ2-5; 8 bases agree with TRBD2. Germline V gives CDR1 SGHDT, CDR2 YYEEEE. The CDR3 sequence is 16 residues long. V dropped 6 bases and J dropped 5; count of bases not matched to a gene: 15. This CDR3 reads CASTGGAGRLLETQYF. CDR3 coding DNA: TGTGCCAGCACCGGGGGGGCAGGGAGGTTGCTGGAGACCCAGTACTTC.

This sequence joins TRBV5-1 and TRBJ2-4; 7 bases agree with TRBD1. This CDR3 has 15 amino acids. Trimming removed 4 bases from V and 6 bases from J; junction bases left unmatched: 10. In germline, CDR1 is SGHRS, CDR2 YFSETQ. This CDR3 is CASSLGTERSNIQYF. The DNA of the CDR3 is TGCGCCAGCAGCCTAGGGACAGAAAGATCAAACATTCAGTACTTC.

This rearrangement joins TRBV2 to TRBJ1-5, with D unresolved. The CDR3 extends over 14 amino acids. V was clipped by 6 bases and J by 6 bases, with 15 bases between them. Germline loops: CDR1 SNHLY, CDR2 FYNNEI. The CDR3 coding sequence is TGTGCCAGCAGACCCGACGGTTCTGGTCAGCCCCAGCATTTT. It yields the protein CASRPDGSGQPQHF.

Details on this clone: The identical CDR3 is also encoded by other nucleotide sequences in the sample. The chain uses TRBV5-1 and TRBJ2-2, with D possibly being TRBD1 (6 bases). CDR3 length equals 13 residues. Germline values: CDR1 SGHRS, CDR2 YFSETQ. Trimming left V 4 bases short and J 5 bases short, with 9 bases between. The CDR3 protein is CASSIRGTGELFF. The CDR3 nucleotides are TGCGCCAGCAGCATAAGGGGGACCGGGGAGCTGTTTTTT.

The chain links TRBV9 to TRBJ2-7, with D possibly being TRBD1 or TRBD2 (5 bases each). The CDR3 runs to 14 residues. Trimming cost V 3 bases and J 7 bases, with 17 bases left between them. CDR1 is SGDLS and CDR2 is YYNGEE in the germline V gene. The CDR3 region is CASSGRPGRGEQYF. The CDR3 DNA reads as TGTGCCAGCAGCGGGAGACCGGGACGCGGGGAGCAGTACTTC.

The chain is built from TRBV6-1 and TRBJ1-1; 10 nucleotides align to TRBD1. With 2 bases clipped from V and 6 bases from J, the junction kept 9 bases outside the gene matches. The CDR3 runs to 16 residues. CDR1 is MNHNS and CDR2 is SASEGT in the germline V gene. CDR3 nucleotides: TGTGCCAGCAGTGAAAGGCTGGACAGGGGGTCTTCTGAAGCTTTCTTT. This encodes CASSERLDRGSSEAFF.

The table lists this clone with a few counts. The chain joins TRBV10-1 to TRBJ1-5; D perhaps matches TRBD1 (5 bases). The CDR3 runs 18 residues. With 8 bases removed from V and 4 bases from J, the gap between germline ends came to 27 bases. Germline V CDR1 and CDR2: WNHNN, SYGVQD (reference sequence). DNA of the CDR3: TGCGCCAGCGGGGCGGATGGGGTTTGGAGAGGCCTGAATCAGCCCCAGCATTTT. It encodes CASGADGVWRGLNQPQHF.

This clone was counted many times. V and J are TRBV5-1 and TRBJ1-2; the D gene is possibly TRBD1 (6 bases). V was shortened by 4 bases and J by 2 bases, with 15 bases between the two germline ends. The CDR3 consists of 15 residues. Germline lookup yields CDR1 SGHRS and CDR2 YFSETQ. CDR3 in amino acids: CASSRTGGGNYGYTF. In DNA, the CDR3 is TGCGCCAGCAGCCGGACCGGGGGCGGAAACTATGGCTACACCTTC. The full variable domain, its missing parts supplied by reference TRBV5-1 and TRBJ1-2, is KAGVTQTPRYLIKTRGQQVTLSCSPISGHRSVSWYQQTPGQGLQFLFEYFSETQRNKGNFPGRFSGRQFSNSRSEMNVSTLELGDSALYLCASSRTGGGNYGYTFGSGTRLTVV.

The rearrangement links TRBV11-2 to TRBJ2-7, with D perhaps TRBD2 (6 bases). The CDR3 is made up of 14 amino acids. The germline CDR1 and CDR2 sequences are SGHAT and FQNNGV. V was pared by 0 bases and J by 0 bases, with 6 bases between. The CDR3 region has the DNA TGTGCCAGCAGCTTAGAACTAGCCTCCTACGAGCAGTACTTC. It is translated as CASSLELASYEQYF.

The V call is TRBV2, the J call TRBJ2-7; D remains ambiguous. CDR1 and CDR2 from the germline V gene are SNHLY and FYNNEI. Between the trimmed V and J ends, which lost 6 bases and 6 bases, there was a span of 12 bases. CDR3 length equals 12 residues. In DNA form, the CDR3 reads TGTGCCAGCAGCCAGAGAGGCGGCGAGCAGTACTTC. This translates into CASSQRGGEQYF.

As DNA, the CDR3 is TGTGCCAGTAGTATAAGGCACTTGAACACTGAAGCTTTCTTT. Amino acid sequence: CASSIRHLNTEAFF. The V gene is TRBV19, the J gene TRBJ1-1; D not resolved. CDR1 LNHDA and CDR2 SQIVND come from the germline V gene (reference sequence). This CDR3 contains 14 residues. V was shortened by 2 bases and J by 0 bases, with 7 bases between the two germline ends.

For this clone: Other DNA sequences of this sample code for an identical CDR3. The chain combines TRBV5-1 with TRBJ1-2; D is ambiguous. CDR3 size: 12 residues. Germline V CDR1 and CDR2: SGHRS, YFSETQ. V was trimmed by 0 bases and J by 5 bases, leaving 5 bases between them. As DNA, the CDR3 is TGCGCCAGCAGCTTGGGAGATTATGGCTACACCTTC. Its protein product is CASSLGDYGYTF.

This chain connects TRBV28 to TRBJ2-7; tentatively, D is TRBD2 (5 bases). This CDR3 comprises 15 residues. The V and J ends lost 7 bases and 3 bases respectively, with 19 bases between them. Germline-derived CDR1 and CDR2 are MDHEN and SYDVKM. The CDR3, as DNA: TGTGCCAGCACCACTAGACAAAGGGTTCGCTACGAGCAGTACTTC. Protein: CASTTRQRVRYEQYF.

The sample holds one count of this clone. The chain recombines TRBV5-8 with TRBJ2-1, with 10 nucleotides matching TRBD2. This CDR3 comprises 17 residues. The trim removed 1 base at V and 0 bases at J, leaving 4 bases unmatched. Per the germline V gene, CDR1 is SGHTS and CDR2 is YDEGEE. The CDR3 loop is CASSLNPSGSSYNEQFF. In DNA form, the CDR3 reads TGTGCCAGCAGCTTGAATCCTAGCGGGAGCTCCTACAATGAGCAGTTCTTC.

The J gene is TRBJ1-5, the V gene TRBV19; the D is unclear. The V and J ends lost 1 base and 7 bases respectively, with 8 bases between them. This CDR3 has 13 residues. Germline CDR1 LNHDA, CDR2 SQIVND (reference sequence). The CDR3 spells CASSIGGLQPQHF. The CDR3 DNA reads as TGTGCCAGTAGTATAGGGGGTCTCCAGCCCCAGCATTTT.

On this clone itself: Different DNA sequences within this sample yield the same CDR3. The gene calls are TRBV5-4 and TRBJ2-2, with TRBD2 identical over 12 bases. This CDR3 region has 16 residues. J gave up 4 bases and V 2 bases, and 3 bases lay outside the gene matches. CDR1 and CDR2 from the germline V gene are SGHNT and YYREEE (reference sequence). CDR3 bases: TGTGCCAGCAGCTTACTAGCGGGGGGCGGCACCGGGGAGCTGTTTTTT. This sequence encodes CASSLLAGGGTGELFF.